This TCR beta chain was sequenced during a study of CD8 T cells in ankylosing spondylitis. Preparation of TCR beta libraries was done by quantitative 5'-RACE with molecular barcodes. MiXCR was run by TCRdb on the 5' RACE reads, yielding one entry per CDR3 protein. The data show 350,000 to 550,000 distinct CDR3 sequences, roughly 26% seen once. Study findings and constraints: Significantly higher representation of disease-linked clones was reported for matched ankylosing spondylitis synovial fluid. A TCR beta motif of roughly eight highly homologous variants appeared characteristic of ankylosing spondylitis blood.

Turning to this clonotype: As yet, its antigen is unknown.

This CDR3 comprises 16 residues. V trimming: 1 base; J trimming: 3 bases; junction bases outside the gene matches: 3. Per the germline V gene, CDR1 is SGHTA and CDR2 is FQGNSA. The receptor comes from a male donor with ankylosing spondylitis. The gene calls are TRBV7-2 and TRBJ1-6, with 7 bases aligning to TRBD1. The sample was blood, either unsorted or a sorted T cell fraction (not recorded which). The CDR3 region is CASSLGGDSYNSPLHF. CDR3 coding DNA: TGTGCCAGCAGCTTAGGTGGGGACAGCTATAATTCACCCCTCCACTTT.